A selection of T cell receptor beta chains follows, all from one sample in a study of T cell responses to AZD1222 COVID-19 vaccine. Method: immunoSEQ multiplex PCR; TCRdb's copy keeps in-frame clones and lacks some. The sample yields more than 100,000 clones, roughly 87% seen once. The sample was peripheral blood, taken on day 0 of AZD1222 vaccination. Source of these receptors: an adult in good health. Both conserved end residues are part of each CDR3. Some rows have no size entry. The others give once, few or many, or a class for an expanded clone.

j_call	v_call	cdr3_length	clone_size	cdr3_aa
TRBJ1-5	TRBV7-9	18	-	CASSLGFIGGISNQPQHF
TRBJ2-5	TRBV1	15	-	CTSSQECGGTATQYF
TRBJ1-6	TRBV9	15	-	CASSAKQYQNSPLHF
TRBJ2-3	TRBV9	19	-	CASSVATGTSGGPPDTQYF
TRBJ1-4	TRBV28	13	-	CASSLTELGKLFF
TRBJ1-2	TRBV6-4	15	-	CASSERTGTEDGYTF
TRBJ1-2	TRBV4-1	15	-	CASSQDRGFNYGYTF
TRBJ1-1	TRBV30	14	-	CALTIGGMNTEAFF
TRBJ2-7	TRBV6-2/TRBV6-3	16	-	CASSRPRLNTPYEQYF
TRBJ2-5	TRBV7-6	19	-	CASSLAPGQGRRVQETQYF
TRBJ1-5	TRBV19	14	-	CASSQTRSNQPQHF
TRBJ1-4	TRBV5-1	15	few	CASSLGDGGDEKLFF
TRBJ1-3	TRBV4-2	14	-	CASSPQGSGNTIYF
TRBJ1-2	TRBV27	16	-	CASSLRGDRASAGYTF
TRBJ1-1	TRBV11-1	11	-	CASSSKTGVVF
TRBJ1-2	TRBV7-8	14	-	CASSLVTQDYGYTF
TRBJ2-7	TRBV5-5	17	-	CASSLEGQGALTYEQYF